Shown below are 28 T cell receptor beta chains from a single sample sequenced in a study of T cell responses to AZD1222 COVID-19 vaccine. Assay used: immunoSEQ multiplex PCR; TCRdb lists only in-frame clones, some missing. The sample holds 70,000 to 80,000 clones, roughly 80% seen once. This sample comprised peripheral blood, obtained 28 days after the second AZD1222 dose. These receptors were taken from an adult who received the AZD1222 COVID-19 vaccine.

This clone was detected only once. The chain recombines TRBV29-1 with TRBJ1-2, with D possibly TRBD1 on 5 matching bases. The CDR3 runs 13 residues. Deletions cut 5 bases from V and 0 bases from J, with 10 bases between. Germline V CDR1 and CDR2: SQVTM, ANQGSEA. The CDR3 nucleotides read TGCAGCGTTCGGGACTCTCCTAACTATGGCTACACCTTC. Translated: CSVRDSPNYGYTF.

This rearrangement joins TRBV7-9 to TRBJ2-5; 8 nucleotides align to TRBD2. Germline values: CDR1 SEHNR, CDR2 FQNEAQ (reference sequence). The CDR3 runs 16 residues. The junction had 9 bases not matched to a gene; V was cut back by 5 bases and J by 1 base. The CDR3 region has the DNA TGTGCCAGCAGCCTCTTACGGACTAGCCTCCAAGAGACCCAGTACTTC. Residues: CASSLLRTSLQETQYF.

CDR3 in amino acids: CTVSGHTGELFF. The CDR3 DNA reads TGCACCGTCTCGGGGCACACCGGGGAGCTGTTTTTT. The genes are TRBV29-1 and TRBJ2-2, with D possibly being TRBD1 or TRBD2 (5 bases each). CDR3 length: 12 residues. Germline V gene lookup returns CDR1 SQVTM and CDR2 ANQGSEA.

There are a few counts of this clone. The chain combines TRBV29-1 with TRBJ2-7; D assignment may be TRBD1 or TRBD2 (5 bases each). Per the germline V gene, CDR1 is SQVTM and CDR2 is ANQGSEA. The CDR3 contains 15 residues. Trimming stripped 5 bases from V and 0 bases from J, with 17 bases between. CDR3 coding DNA: TGCAGCGTTCCTAGGTTTGAGGGGAGCTCCTACGAGCAGTACTTC. Its translation: CSVPRFEGSSYEQYF.

This rearrangement joins TRBV27 to TRBJ1-2; 9 bases map to TRBD1. Trimming cost V 3 bases and J 8 bases; bases outside gene matches: 4. Germline CDR1 and CDR2: MNHEY and SMNVEV (reference sequence). The length of the CDR3 is 13 residues. CDR3 loop: CASSLGTGRGYTF. The CDR3 DNA follows: TGTGCCAGCAGTTTGGGGACAGGGAGAGGCTACACCTTC.

The chain has TRBV9 and TRBJ1-3, with a weak D call TRBD1 (6 bases). This CDR3 has 16 residues. Trimming pared 4 bases from V and 4 bases from J, leaving 18 bases between. Germline V gene lookup returns CDR1 SGDLS and CDR2 YYNGEE. The CDR3, as DNA: TGTGCCAGCAGCCCCCAAGGGGGGGGGCAAGGAAACACCATATATTTT. This gives the protein CASSPQGGGQGNTIYF.

The chain has TRBV11-1 and TRBJ2-5; D is possibly TRBD2 (6 bases). The CDR3 length is 15 residues. Trimming pared 4 bases from V and 2 bases from J, leaving 14 bases between. Germline V CDR1 and CDR2: SGHAT, FQDESV (reference sequence). CDR3 in amino acids: CASSSYRDSQETQYF. The CDR3 region has the DNA TGTGCCAGCAGCTCGTACCGGGACTCACAAGAGACCCAGTACTTC. Full variable domain (remainder filled in from reference TRBV11-1 and TRBJ2-5): EAEVAQSPRYKITEKSQAVAFWCDPISGHATLYWYRQILGQGPELLVQFQDESVVDDSQLPKDRFSAERLKGVDSTLKIQPAELGDSAMYLCASSSYRDSQETQYFGPGTRLLVL.

This clone was detected a few times. This chain links TRBV5-1 with TRBJ1-1; D call uncertain. CDR1 and CDR2 from the germline V gene are SGHRS and YFSETQ. The CDR3 loop spans 14 amino acids. Trimming removed 4 bases at V and 0 bases at J, with 10 bases between. In DNA, the CDR3 is TGCGCCAGCAGCGAGGGCACTATGAACACTGAAGCTTTCTTT. The encoded protein is CASSEGTMNTEAFF.

The chain couples TRBV12-3 or TRBV12-4 to TRBJ1-2; 8 bases map to TRBD1. V lost 3 bases, J lost 6 bases, and 3 bases stayed unmatched. This CDR3 has 13 residues. The CDR3 nucleotides are TGTGCCAGCAGTTTGGACAGGGAAAATGGCTACACCTTC. It is translated as CASSLDRENGYTF.

The V gene is TRBV7-3, the J gene TRBJ2-5; 7 bases map to TRBD2. This CDR3 is 15 amino acids long. Germline CDR1 and CDR2: SGHTA and FQGTGA. V was pared by 2 bases and J by 3 bases, with 6 bases of the junction left unmatched. The CDR3 reads CASSLGSGAEETQYF. CDR3 sequence (DNA): TGTGCCAGCAGCTTAGGGAGCGGGGCAGAAGAGACCCAGTACTTC.

The chain has TRBV18 and TRBJ2-2; 11 nucleotides align to TRBD2. The V segment lost 0 bases and the J segment 6 bases; nucleotides outside the gene matches: 6. CDR3 size: 17 residues. Germline V gene data show CDR1 as KGHSH and CDR2 as LQKENI. The CDR3 protein is CASSPPLTSGSPGELFF. In DNA, the CDR3 is TGTGCCAGCTCACCACCGTTAACTAGCGGGAGTCCCGGGGAGCTGTTTTTT. The full variable domain, completed using reference TRBV18 and TRBJ2-2, is NAGVMQNPRHLVRRRGQEARLRCSPMKGHSHVYWYRQLPEEGLKFMVYLQKENIIDESGMPKERFSAEFPKEGPSILRIQQVVRGDSAAYFCASSPPLTSGSPGELFFGEGSRLTVL.

This clone has only a few counts. The J gene is TRBJ1-5, the V gene TRBV3-1 (or the pseudogene TRBV3-2); D is ambiguous. V was shortened by 4 bases and J by 2 bases, with 9 bases between the two germline ends. This CDR3 region has 14 residues. Germline V gene sequence: CDR1 LGHDT, CDR2 YNNKEL (reference sequence). The CDR3 DNA reads as TGTGCCAGCAGCCCGGGCAGCCGCAATCAGCCCCAGCATTTT. Translation: CASSPGSRNQPQHF.

The chain combines TRBV6-6 with TRBJ2-3; 11 bases fit TRBD2. Germline-derived CDR1 and CDR2 are MNHNY and SVGAGI (reference sequence). This CDR3 is 16 amino acids long. The V gene end was trimmed by 3 bases and the J gene end by 5 bases; junction bases not matched to a gene: 7. CDR3 DNA: TGTGCCAGCAGTTATAGCGGGGGGGCAAAGGGAGATACGCAGTATTTT. It codes for CASSYSGGAKGDTQYF.

The V gene is TRBV19, the J gene TRBJ2-3; TRBD1 aligns across 7 bases. Germline-derived CDR1 and CDR2 are LNHDA and SQIVND (reference sequence). The CDR3 has 14 residues. Losses at the gene ends were 7 bases for V and 5 bases for J; bases not matched to a gene: 9. This chain's CDR3 is CASTSLQGVDTQYF. The CDR3 DNA sequence: TGTGCCAGTACCTCCCTCCAGGGGGTAGATACGCAGTATTTT.

This clone occurred once. The chain is built from TRBV4-3 and TRBJ1-1; no clear D. From germline, CDR1 is LGHNA and CDR2 YSLEER. The CDR3 contains 14 residues. V lost 3 bases and J lost 5, with 13 bases in between. The CDR3 coding sequence is TGCGCCAGCAGCCAGTCTAATCGTAGGACTGAAGCTTTCTTT. This gives the protein CASSQSNRRTEAFF.

The chain employs TRBV7-9 and TRBJ1-5, with D unclear. CDR3 length: 13 amino acids. The V and J ends lost 2 bases and 0 bases respectively, with 2 bases between them. Germline CDR1 is SEHNR and CDR2 is FQNEAQ (reference sequence). The CDR3 sequence is CASSLNSNQPQHF. In DNA form, the CDR3 reads TGTGCCAGCAGCTTAAATAGCAATCAGCCCCAGCATTTT.

J is TRBJ2-7 and V is TRBV18; weak D call: TRBD2 (6 bases). Trimming took off 6 bases at V and 3 bases at J, with 15 bases between the two ends. The CDR3 runs to 14 residues. Per the germline V gene, CDR1 is KGHSH and CDR2 is LQKENI. The CDR3 coding sequence is TGTGCCAGCTCTCCCCGTGGAGCGGGCTACGAGCAGTACTTC. Amino acid sequence: CASSPRGAGYEQYF.

The rearrangement links TRBV13 to TRBJ2-7, with a tentative D call TRBD2 (7 bases). Germline V gives CDR1 PRHDT, CDR2 FYEKMQ (reference sequence). With 3 bases removed from V and 12 bases from J, the gap between germline ends came to 12 bases. The CDR3 consists of 11 residues. The CDR3, as DNA: TGTGCCAGCAGCTTGGGGGGGGCCAGGTACTTC. This codes for CASSLGGARYF.

The chain employs TRBV5-1 and TRBJ1-1; D is possibly TRBD1 (6 bases). Trimming removed 3 bases from V and 0 bases from J, with 9 bases in between. Germline assignment: CDR1 SGHRS and CDR2 YFSETQ. CDR3 length: 14 amino acids. The DNA for the CDR3 is TGCGCCAGCAGCTGGGGGGGCATGAACACTGAAGCTTTCTTT. It encodes CASSWGGMNTEAFF.

The chain combines TRBV2 with TRBJ2-7, with D perhaps matching TRBD2 (6 bases). There are 16 residues in the CDR3. CDR1 is SNHLY and CDR2 is FYNNEI in the germline V gene. V was pared by 4 bases and J by 7 bases, with 23 bases between. The CDR3: CASSVRTGVGFREQYF. In DNA, the CDR3 is TGTGCCAGCAGTGTCCGAACGGGGGTAGGGTTTCGAGAGCAGTACTTC.

The CDR3 DNA sequence: TGTGCCAGCCGAAGCAAATGGGGGGACGAGCAGTACTTC. Its translation is CASRSKWGDEQYF. The V and J genes are TRBV5-5 and TRBJ2-7; maybe TRBD2 (6 bases). The CDR3 spans 13 residues. Germline CDR1 reads SGHKS; CDR2 reads YYEKEE (reference sequence). Trimming removed 7 bases at V and 5 bases at J, with 16 bases between.

This chain uses TRBV12-3 or TRBV12-4 with TRBJ2-3; D remains unclear. The CDR3 covers 13 residues. V lost 4 bases to trimming and J lost 0 bases, with 5 bases between them. The CDR3 region is CASSSHSTDTQYF. The DNA for the CDR3 is TGTGCCAGCAGTTCCCACAGCACAGATACGCAGTATTTT.

The chain combines TRBV12-3 or TRBV12-4 with TRBJ2-3; unclear D gene. The ends were cut back, 6 bases at V and 5 bases at J, with 12 bases in the middle. CDR3 size: 13 residues. CDR3 sequence (DNA): TGTGCCAGCAGAGGATCAGCGATAGATACGCAGTATTTT. This codes for CASRGSAIDTQYF.

The V call is TRBV19, the J call TRBJ2-7; D is undetermined. CDR3 length: 11 amino acids. Per the germline V gene, CDR1 is LNHDA and CDR2 is SQIVND (reference sequence). V was cut by 8 bases and J by 5 bases, with 10 bases left in between. For the CDR3, the DNA is TGTGCCAGTGTCCACGACCACGAGCAGTACTTC. Amino acid sequence: CASVHDHEQYF.

This clone appeared a single time. The V gene is TRBV2, the J gene TRBJ2-2; the match to TRBD1 covers 7 bases. J lost 3 bases, V lost 4 bases, and 8 bases had no gene match. CDR3 length: 16 amino acids. CDR1 is SNHLY and CDR2 is FYNNEI in the germline V gene. The CDR3 DNA sequence: TGTGCCAGCAGTGTTCAGGGGGTGGGTGACACCGGGGAGCTGTTTTTT. Translated, it gives CASSVQGVGDTGELFF.

This clone was detected only a few times. V is TRBV27 and J is TRBJ2-1; 12 nucleotides agree with TRBD2. The germline V gene has CDR1 MNHEY and CDR2 SMNVEV (reference sequence). The CDR3 spans 16 residues. The J segment lost 8 bases and the V segment lost 4 bases, leaving 9 bases of the junction unmatched. CDR3: CASSSLAGGPGHEQFF. The CDR3 DNA reads as TGTGCCAGCAGTTCCCTAGCGGGGGGGCCGGGTCATGAGCAGTTCTTC.

The gene calls are TRBV11-3 and TRBJ2-1; 12 positions match TRBD2. With V trimmed by 5 bases and J by 4 bases, 3 bases remained unmatched. Germline V gives CDR1 SGHNT, CDR2 YENEEA. CDR3 length equals 15 residues. CDR3 in amino acids: CASSPGLAGYNEQFF. CDR3 nucleotide sequence: TGTGCCAGCAGCCCGGGACTAGCGGGTTACAATGAGCAGTTCTTC.

The rearrangement uses TRBV28 and TRBJ2-4; D gene unclear. Germline V gene sequence: CDR1 MDHEN, CDR2 SYDVKM. With 6 bases removed from V and 7 bases from J, the gap between germline ends came to 10 bases. The CDR3 spans 12 residues. The CDR3 loop is CASSKRQNIQYF. The CDR3 DNA reads TGTGCCAGCAGCAAACGCCAGAACATTCAGTACTTC.